This T cell receptor beta chain was sequenced for a study of technical replicates of blood from several donors. Trimming left V 1 base short and J 0 bases short, with 15 bases between. The CDR3 covers 17 residues. The V gene's germline CDR1 is SGHTA and CDR2 FQGNSA. Sequencing was performed with immunoSEQ multiplex PCR; in TCRdb, only in-frame clones are kept and a portion is missing. The sample consists of 45,000 to 65,000 clones, about 95% of them appearing once. The specimen was PBMCs. The origin of this receptor is a human donor in good health. Some clones in this sample may be carry-over from other donors' samples. V gene TRBV7-2 combines with J gene TRBJ1-1; the D is unclear. CDR3 nucleotides: TGTGCCAGCAGCTTAGAGACCGGACGGAGGATGAACACTGAAGCTTTCTTT. Translation gives CASSLETGRRMNTEAFF. Based on the CDR3 plus reference TRBV7-2 and TRBJ1-1, the full variable domain is GAGVSQSPSNKVTEKGKDVELRCDPISGHTALYWYRQSLGQGLEFLIYFQGNSAPDKSGLPSDRFSAERTGGSVSTLTIQRTQQEDSAVYLCASSLETGRRMNTEAFFGQGTRLTVV.